The 23 T cell receptor beta chains reported below all come from one sample, sequenced in a study of blood T cell repertoires in COVID-19. The method was immunoSEQ multiplex PCR; TCRdb's version includes in-frame clones alone and lacks a portion of them. The repertoire holds some 320,000 clones, with 90% as singletons. Sequencing used PBMCs or T cells enriched from blood (not recorded which). The receptors shown here come from a man aged 60 to 69 who had recovered from COVID-19.

This clone appeared a few times. The genes are TRBV5-4 and TRBJ1-2; TRBD1 matches at 10 bases. Germline lookup yields CDR1 SGHNT and CDR2 YYREEE (reference sequence). The ends lost 0 bases at V and 8 bases at J; junction bases unmatched: 7. CDR3 length: 15 residues. The CDR3 DNA sequence: TGTGCCAGCAGCTTGGCCGACAGGGGGCGAGGAGGCTACACCTTC. Protein: CASSLADRGRGGYTF.

Only one count was recorded for this clone. This chain uses TRBV9 with TRBJ1-1, with TRBD1 matching over 8 bases. V trimming: 3 bases; J trimming: 5 bases; junction bases outside the gene matches: 9. From germline, CDR1 is SGDLS and CDR2 YYNGEE. The CDR3 totals 15 residues. DNA for the CDR3: TGTGCCAGCAGCGCAAGACCAGGGGGCGGGACTGAAGCTTTCTTT. It specifies CASSARPGGGTEAFF.

This chain uses TRBV30 with TRBJ1-4; 7 nucleotides align to TRBD1. The germline V gene encodes CDR1 GTSNPN and CDR2 SVGIG (reference sequence). The CDR3 runs 13 residues. V was clipped by 2 bases and J by 8 bases; unmatched bases: 5. CDR3 region: CAWSRQGREKLFF. In DNA, the CDR3 is TGTGCCTGGAGTCGACAGGGTAGAGAAAAACTGTTTTTT.

V and J are TRBV19 and TRBJ1-5; 11 positions agree with TRBD1. This CDR3 contains 16 residues. Germline values: CDR1 LNHDA, CDR2 SQIVND (reference sequence). The junction had 9 bases not matched to a gene; V was cut back by 5 bases and J by 6 bases. In DNA, the CDR3 is TGTGCCAGTAGTCCTACCGGGACAGGGGGTAGTCAGCCCCAGCATTTT. Its translation: CASSPTGTGGSQPQHF. Full variable domain (rest looked up from reference TRBV19 and TRBJ1-5): DGGITQSPKYLFRKEGQNVTLSCEQNLNHDAMYWYRQDPGQGLRLIYYSQIVNDFQKGDIAEGYSVSREKKESFPLTVTSAQKNPTAFYLCASSPTGTGGSQPQHFGDGTRLSIL.

In its sample, this clone was seen a few times. CDR3 in DNA: TGTGCCACCAGTGATAACAGTTTTAACTATGGCTACACCTTC. Translation gives CATSDNSFNYGYTF. V gene TRBV24-1 combines with J gene TRBJ1-2; unclear D gene. V shed 3 bases and J shed 1 base, with 8 bases lying between them. Germline loops: CDR1 KGHDR, CDR2 SFDVKD. The CDR3 runs 14 residues.

This chain uses TRBV5-6 with TRBJ2-2; 8 nucleotides line up with TRBD1. The J segment lost 1 base and the V segment lost 4 bases, leaving 9 bases of the junction unmatched. The CDR3 spans 17 residues. CDR1 is SGHDT and CDR2 is YYEEEE in the germline V gene. Here the CDR3 reads CASSGIGTGGNTGELFF. The CDR3 DNA reads TGTGCCAGCAGCGGGATTGGGACAGGCGGGAACACCGGGGAGCTGTTTTTT. The full variable domain, in which reference TRBV5-6 and TRBJ2-2 provide the parts outside the CDR3, is DAGVTQSPTHLIKTRGQQVTLRCSPKSGHDTVSWYQQALGQGPQFIFQYYEEEERQRGNFPDRFSGHQFPNYSSELNVNALLLGDSALYLCASSGIGTGGNTGELFFGEGSRLTVL.

J is TRBJ1-1 and V is TRBV28; 8 bases map to TRBD1. After removal of 7 bases from V and 4 bases from J, the junction contained 11 bases not matched to a gene. The CDR3 has 15 amino acids. The germline V gene has CDR1 MDHEN and CDR2 SYDVKM. This CDR3 is CASIEAGQDGTEAFF. The DNA of the CDR3 is TGTGCCAGCATTGAGGCGGGACAGGATGGCACTGAAGCTTTCTTT.

The table lists this clone with a count of one. The rearrangement uses TRBV15 and TRBJ2-7; 7 nucleotides line up with TRBD1. From germline, CDR1 is LNHNV and CDR2 YYDKDF (reference sequence). The trim removed 3 bases at V and 4 bases at J, leaving 3 bases unmatched. The CDR3 runs to 13 residues. CDR3 bases: TGTGCCACCAGCAGCTCAGGGGGTTACGAGCAGTACTTC. It codes for CATSSSGGYEQYF.

In DNA, the CDR3 is TGTGCCAGCAGTTCCGGGGACAGGGGGCACACTGAAGCTTTCTTT. Its translation is CASSSGDRGHTEAFF. The chain combines TRBV6-5 with TRBJ1-1; 12 nucleotides align to TRBD1. The CDR3 consists of 15 residues. Germline V lookup: CDR1 MNHEY, CDR2 SVGAGI. V was clipped by 4 bases and J by 3 bases; unmatched bases: 3.

This chain joins TRBV9 and TRBJ2-2; possibly TRBD2 for D (6 bases). Germline loops: CDR1 SGDLS, CDR2 YYNGEE. Deletions cut 2 bases from V and 0 bases from J, with 17 bases between. The CDR3 is 18 amino acids. The CDR3 sequence is CASSVGRGEPPNTGELFF. CDR3 DNA sequence: TGTGCCAGCAGCGTCGGGAGAGGCGAACCACCGAACACCGGGGAGCTGTTTTTT.

The gene calls are TRBV6-5 and TRBJ2-3, with TRBD2 as a possible D gene (7 bases). Germline CDR1 is MNHEY and CDR2 is SVGAGI. The CDR3 is made up of 14 amino acids. The ends were cut back, 7 bases at V and 2 bases at J, with 13 bases in the middle. The CDR3 bases are TGTGCCAGCAATGTGGGGGGGCCCACAGATACGCAGTATTTT. As protein: CASNVGGPTDTQYF.

Points on this clone: This same CDR3 is encoded by further DNA sequences in the sample. This rearrangement joins TRBV27 to TRBJ2-7, with 8 bases aligning to TRBD1. The V segment lost 5 bases and the J segment 2 bases; nucleotides outside the gene matches: 5. Germline V gene data show CDR1 as MNHEY and CDR2 as SMNVEV (reference sequence). The CDR3 length is 14 residues. The CDR3 here is CASSPGQGTYEQYF. Written as DNA, the CDR3 is TGTGCCAGCAGTCCTGGACAGGGCACCTACGAGCAGTACTTC.

The chain combines TRBV4-1 with TRBJ1-1; D might be TRBD1 (5 bases). V was shortened by 4 bases and J by 3 bases, with 12 bases between the two germline ends. CDR1 and CDR2 from the germline V gene are MGHRA and YSYEKL. The CDR3 has 14 amino acids. CDR3 in amino acids: CASSPRTGDTEAFF. The CDR3 nucleotides read TGCGCCAGCAGCCCCAGGACGGGGGACACTGAAGCTTTCTTT.

The V and J genes are TRBV5-6 and TRBJ2-7; 8 bases agree with TRBD1. The germline gives CDR1 SGHDT, CDR2 YYEEEE. This CDR3 comprises 13 residues. The J segment lost 4 bases and the V segment lost 2 bases, leaving 2 bases of the junction unmatched. In DNA form, the CDR3 reads TGTGCCAGCAGCTTCAACAGGGGGTACGAGCAGTACTTC. The encoded protein is CASSFNRGYEQYF.

This sequence joins TRBV7-8 and TRBJ1-4; D might be TRBD1 (5 bases). Germline V gene sequence: CDR1 SGHVS, CDR2 FQNEAQ. Trimming cost V 4 bases and J 8 bases, with 14 bases left between them. The CDR3 is made up of 14 amino acids. The chain's CDR3 is CASSSDILSEKLFF. The CDR3 nucleotides are TGTGCCAGCAGCTCGGACATTCTGAGCGAAAAACTGTTTTTT.

This clone came up once. This chain connects TRBV18 to TRBJ1-1; possible D gene TRBD1, 6 bases. This CDR3 region has 13 residues. V shed 6 bases and J shed 1 base, with 9 bases lying between them. Germline assignment: CDR1 KGHSH and CDR2 LQKENI. This chain's CDR3 is CASSKGENTEAFF. CDR3 bases: TGTGCCAGCTCCAAGGGGGAGAACACTGAAGCTTTCTTT. Full variable domain (missing parts from reference TRBV18 and TRBJ1-1): NAGVMQNPRHLVRRRGQEARLRCSPMKGHSHVYWYRQLPEEGLKFMVYLQKENIIDESGMPKERFSAEFPKEGPSILRIQQVVRGDSAAYFCASSKGENTEAFFGQGTRLTVV.

This chain uses TRBV7-9 with TRBJ1-2, with D uncertain. V lost 6 bases and J lost 2, with 19 bases in between. Per the germline V gene, CDR1 is SEHNR and CDR2 is FQNEAQ (reference sequence). The CDR3 consists of 16 residues. The CDR3 DNA reads as TGTGCCAGCAGAGGTGGACTGGACGGGATCAACTATGGCTACACCTTC. It translates to CASRGGLDGINYGYTF. The complete variable domain, with remaining parts taken from reference TRBV7-9 and TRBJ1-2, reads DTGVSQNPRHKITKRGQNVTFRCDPISEHNRLYWYRQTLGQGPEFLTYFQNEAQLEKSRLLSDRFSAERPKGSFSTLEIQRTEQGDSAMYLCASRGGLDGINYGYTFGSGTRLTVV.

The CDR3 region is CASSLYINTEAFF. The CDR3 coding sequence is TGTGCCAGCAGTTTATACATCAACACTGAAGCTTTCTTT. The genes are TRBV12-3 or TRBV12-4 and TRBJ1-1, with D unresolved. Trimming pared 2 bases from V and 2 bases from J, leaving 6 bases between. This CDR3 region has 13 residues.

The chain recombines TRBV6-5 with TRBJ1-2; TRBD1 might be the D (5 bases). The germline V gene has CDR1 MNHEY and CDR2 SVGAGI. The CDR3 is 15 residues long. Deletions cut 7 bases from V and 4 bases from J, with 19 bases between. Here the CDR3 DNA reads TGTGCCAGCACCATCCGAGCAGGGTTGAGCTATGGCTACACCTTC. Amino acid sequence: CASTIRAGLSYGYTF.

The chain uses TRBV11-2 and TRBJ1-1, with D maybe TRBD1 (6 bases). The V end was cut by 5 bases, the J end by 1 base, with 8 bases between. Germline assignment: CDR1 SGHAT and CDR2 FQNNGV. The length of the CDR3 is 13 residues. The CDR3 protein is CASSQTGNTEAFF. In DNA, the CDR3 is TGTGCCAGCAGCCAGACAGGGAACACTGAAGCTTTCTTT.

This chain connects TRBV7-9 to TRBJ2-2; 11 bases fit TRBD1. J lost 1 base, V lost 4 bases, and 8 bases had no gene match. The CDR3 has 18 residues. The germline gives CDR1 SEHNR, CDR2 FQNEAQ (reference sequence). The CDR3 here is CASSSRDRGIKNTGELFF. The CDR3 region has the DNA TGTGCCAGCAGCTCCCGGGACAGGGGGATCAAGAACACCGGGGAGCTGTTTTTT.

This rearrangement joins TRBV6-5 to TRBJ1-2, with unresolved D. This CDR3 has 13 amino acids. Germline CDR1 MNHEY, CDR2 SVGAGI. V was trimmed by 3 bases and J by 2 bases, leaving 7 bases between them. CDR3 bases: TGTGCCAGCAGTTATGACACCAACTATGGCTACACCTTC. Translating gives CASSYDTNYGYTF.

The chain links TRBV5-1 to TRBJ1-6; D gene unclear. Germline V gene sequence: CDR1 SGHRS, CDR2 YFSETQ. The CDR3 has 13 residues. V lost 0 bases to trimming and J lost 6 bases, with 4 bases between them. The CDR3 DNA follows: TGCGCCAGCAGCTTGGAAGCTAATTCACCCCTCCACTTT. Protein product: CASSLEANSPLHF.